These 17 T cell receptor beta chains came from one sample sequenced in a study of shared clonotypes between healthy human individuals (TCRdb year 2020). The method was the immunoSEQ multiplex PCR assay. Held by TCRdb, this immuneACCESS table contains in-frame sequences only and omits some clones. Under half of the omission traces to an unresolved V gene where checked; the cause of the rest is unknown. For this sample there are 2 million to 3 million clones; 93% appear just once. The ten largest make up more than 0.35% of the sample. Sequences were obtained from naive CD4+ T cells from PBMCs. The sample's cell subset or site label, in plain terms: CD45RA+ positively selected. These receptor sequences come from a man aged 18 to 35 in good health. Some clones in this sample may be carry-over from other donors' samples.

This chain connects TRBV6-5 to TRBJ2-7; 7 bases align to TRBD1. Germline V gene lookup returns CDR1 MNHEY and CDR2 SVGAGI. Trimming took 0 bases from V and 0 from J; bases not matched to a gene: 5. The CDR3 contains 16 residues. Here the CDR3 DNA reads TGTGCCAGCAGTTACTCGACAGGGACCCACTCCTACGAGCAGTACTTC. It yields the protein CASSYSTGTHSYEQYF.

CDR3 protein: CASSQAEGGTQYF. CDR3 coding DNA: TGTGCCAGCAGCCAAGCCGAGGGAGGGACCCAGTACTTC. The chain joins TRBV14 to TRBJ2-5; the D gene is possibly TRBD2 (6 bases). Germline values: CDR1 SGHDN, CDR2 FVKESK. Trimming took off 1 base at V and 7 bases at J, with 10 bases between the two ends. This CDR3 region has 13 residues.

The rearrangement joins TRBV6-1 to TRBJ2-5; a possible D gene is TRBD2 (6 bases). The CDR3 runs 14 residues. CDR1 and CDR2 from the germline V gene are MNHNS and SASEGT. The V end was cut by 6 bases, the J end by 2 bases, with 13 bases between. DNA for the CDR3: TGTGCCAGCAGCCGGGACTCCTATCAAGAGACCCAGTACTTC. It codes for CASSRDSYQETQYF.

This chain links TRBV14 with TRBJ2-5, with 8 bases matching TRBD1. CDR3 length: 16 residues. J lost 0 bases, V lost 1 base, and 4 bases had no gene match. Germline CDR1 reads SGHDN; CDR2 reads FVKESK. The CDR3 nucleotides are TGTGCCAGCAGCCAAGGACAGGGGACCCACCAAGAGACCCAGTACTTC. Translation gives CASSQGQGTHQETQYF.

The chain combines TRBV15 with TRBJ2-3; D perhaps matches TRBD1 (7 bases). V lost 6 bases and J 5 bases, leaving 18 bases between the germline ends. CDR1 is LNHNV and CDR2 is YYDKDF in the germline V gene (reference sequence). This CDR3 contains 15 residues. For the CDR3, the DNA is TGTGCCACCAGTCCGCCAGGGGGGCGGATAGATACGCAGTATTTT. It yields the protein CATSPPGGRIDTQYF.

The rearrangement joins TRBV5-6 to TRBJ2-2, with 9 bases that match TRBD2. The CDR3 loop spans 14 amino acids. After removal of 5 bases from V and 5 bases from J, the junction contained 4 bases not matched to a gene. Per the germline V gene, CDR1 is SGHDT and CDR2 is YYEEEE. The DNA of the CDR3 is TGTGCCAGCAGAGAGGCGGGAGGGACCGGGGAGCTGTTTTTT. Encoded protein: CASREAGGTGELFF.

The CDR3 spells CASRGYGSTDTQYF. The CDR3 DNA is TGTGCCAGCAGGGGGTACGGTAGCACAGATACGCAGTATTTT. V and J are TRBV25-1 and TRBJ2-3; the D is unclear. The CDR3 loop spans 14 amino acids. The germline V and J ends were trimmed by 6 bases and 0 bases, with 10 bases remaining between them. Per the germline V gene, CDR1 is MGHDK and CDR2 is SYGVNS.

This chain uses TRBV6-4 with TRBJ2-2, with 11 positions matching TRBD1. With V trimmed by 0 bases and J by 5 bases, 5 bases remained unmatched. CDR1 MRHNA and CDR2 SNTAGT come from the germline V gene. The CDR3 runs to 17 residues. CDR3 sequence (DNA): TGTGCCAGCAGTGACTCACCGGGACAGGGGGTAACCGGGGAGCTGTTTTTT. Translation gives CASSDSPGQGVTGELFF.

The gene calls are TRBV6-5 and TRBJ1-6; D remains ambiguous. The CDR3 extends over 13 amino acids. Germline V gives CDR1 MNHEY, CDR2 SVGAGI. Trimming left V 4 bases short and J 9 bases short, with 10 bases between. CDR3 in amino acids: CASSLFESSPLHF. The DNA of the CDR3 is TGTGCCAGCAGTTTGTTTGAGTCTTCACCCCTCCACTTT.

In its sample, this clone was seen once. The chain couples TRBV5-1 to TRBJ1-2, with TRBD1 as a possible D gene (5 bases). This CDR3 has 13 amino acids. Germline CDR1 and CDR2: SGHRS and YFSETQ. Trimming cost V 4 bases and J 4 bases, with 11 bases left between them. CDR3 sequence reads: CASSPGPTYGYTF. CDR3 DNA sequence: TGCGCCAGCAGCCCGGGACCTACCTATGGCTACACCTTC. The full variable domain, rest sourced from reference TRBV5-1 and TRBJ1-2, is KAGVTQTPRYLIKTRGQQVTLSCSPISGHRSVSWYQQTPGQGLQFLFEYFSETQRNKGNFPGRFSGRQFSNSRSEMNVSTLELGDSALYLCASSPGPTYGYTFGSGTRLTVV.

This sequence joins TRBV7-8 and TRBJ2-1; D is ambiguous. Trimming took 6 bases from V and 9 from J, leaving 12 bases between them. The length of the CDR3 is 12 residues. Germline values: CDR1 SGHVS, CDR2 FQNEAQ. Written as DNA, the CDR3 is TGTGCCAGCAGTTACGACGGTGGTGAGCAGTTCTTC. Translation: CASSYDGGEQFF.

The chain carries TRBV29-1 and TRBJ1-2; D may be TRBD1 (6 bases). Trimming shortened V by 2 bases and J by 0 bases, and 10 bases separated the two germline ends. Germline lookup yields CDR1 SQVTM and CDR2 ANQGSEA. This CDR3 is built from 14 residues. CDR3 in DNA: TGCAGCGTTGAAAGGGGGACAACTAACTATGGCTACACCTTC. It yields the protein CSVERGTTNYGYTF.

On this clone itself: Relative to the germline gene, one junction end is altered; a read error may explain this. The chain couples TRBV4-2 to TRBJ2-7, with 10 bases fitting TRBD2. The CDR3 has 15 amino acids. Germline values: CDR1 LGHNA, CDR2 YNFKEQ. CDR3 loop: CASSPSSGSSHEQYF. The CDR3 DNA follows: TGTGCCAGCAGCCCCTCTAGCGGGAGCTCCCACGAGCAGTACTTC.

The rearrangement uses TRBV7-2 and TRBJ2-5, with D tentatively TRBD1 (6 bases). This CDR3 is built from 15 residues. The V end lost 0 bases, the J end lost 2 bases, and 10 bases lay between the germline ends. Germline CDR1 SGHTA, CDR2 FQGNSA. DNA of the CDR3: TGTGCCAGCAGCTTAGCGGGGACAACTCAAGAGACCCAGTACTTC. Translated: CASSLAGTTQETQYF.

This chain's CDR3 is CASSLLGTDTQYF. The CDR3 DNA follows: TGTGCCAGCAGCCTCTTAGGCACAGATACGCAGTATTTT. This rearrangement joins TRBV14 to TRBJ2-3, with no clear D. The germline V gene encodes CDR1 SGHDN and CDR2 FVKESK. This CDR3 spans 13 amino acids. Trimming shortened V by 4 bases and J by 1 base, and 6 bases separated the two germline ends.

This clone was seen more than once but under ten times. The rearrangement links TRBV6-6 to TRBJ2-7; 9 nucleotides line up with TRBD1. CDR3 size: 15 residues. V lost 6 bases and J lost 4; bases outside the gene matches: 10. Germline-derived CDR1 and CDR2 are MNHNY and SVGAGI (reference sequence). CDR3 in amino acids: CASSHRGRRGYEQYF. CDR3 DNA sequence: TGTGCCAGCAGCCACAGGGGGCGGAGAGGGTACGAGCAGTACTTC.

CDR3 region: CASTVTGTLSGNTIYF. The CDR3 coding sequence is TGTGCCAGTACCGTCACGGGCACGCTTTCTGGAAACACCATATATTTT. V and J are TRBV19 and TRBJ1-3; D gene uncertain. Trimming cost V 7 bases and J 1 base, with 17 bases left between them. CDR3 length: 16 residues. Germline-derived CDR1 and CDR2 are LNHDA and SQIVND (reference sequence).